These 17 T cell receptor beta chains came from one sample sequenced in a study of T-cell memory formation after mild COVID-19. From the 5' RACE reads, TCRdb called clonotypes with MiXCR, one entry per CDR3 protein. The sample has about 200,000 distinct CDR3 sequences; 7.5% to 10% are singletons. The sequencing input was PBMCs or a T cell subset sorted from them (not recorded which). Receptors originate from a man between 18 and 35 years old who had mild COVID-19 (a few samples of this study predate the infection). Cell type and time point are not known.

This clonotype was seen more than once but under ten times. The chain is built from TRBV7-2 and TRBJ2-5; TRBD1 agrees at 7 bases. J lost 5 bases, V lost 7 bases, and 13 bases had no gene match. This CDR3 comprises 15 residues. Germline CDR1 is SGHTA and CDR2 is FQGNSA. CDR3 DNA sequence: TGTGCCAGCAAAAGACAGGGTCTTCTTAGTGAGACCCAGTACTTC. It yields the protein CASKRQGLLSETQYF.

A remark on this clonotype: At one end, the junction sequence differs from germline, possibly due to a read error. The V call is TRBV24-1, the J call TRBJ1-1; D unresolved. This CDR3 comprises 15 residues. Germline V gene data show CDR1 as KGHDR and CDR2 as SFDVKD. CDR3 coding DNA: TGTGCCACCAGTGACCCCAGGACGGGGAACACTGAATCTTTCTTT. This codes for CATSDPRTGNTESFF.

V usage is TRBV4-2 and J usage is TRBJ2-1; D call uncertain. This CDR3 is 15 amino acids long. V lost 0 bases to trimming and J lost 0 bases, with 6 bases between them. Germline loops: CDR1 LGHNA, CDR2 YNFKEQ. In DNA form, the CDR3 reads TGTGCCAGCAGCCAAGAAGGCTACTCCTACAATGAGCAGTTCTTC. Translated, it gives CASSQEGYSYNEQFF.

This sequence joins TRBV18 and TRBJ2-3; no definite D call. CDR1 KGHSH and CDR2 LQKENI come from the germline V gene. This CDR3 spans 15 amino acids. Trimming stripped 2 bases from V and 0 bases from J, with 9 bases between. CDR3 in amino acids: CASSPRPMSTDTQYF. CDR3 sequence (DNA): TGTGCCAGCTCACCAAGGCCTATGAGCACAGATACGCAGTATTTT.

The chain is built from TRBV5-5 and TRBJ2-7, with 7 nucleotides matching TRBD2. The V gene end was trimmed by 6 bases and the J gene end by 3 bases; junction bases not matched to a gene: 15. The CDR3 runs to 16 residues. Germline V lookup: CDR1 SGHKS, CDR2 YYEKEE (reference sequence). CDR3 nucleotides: TGTGCCAGCACCCGGGCTGCGGGGGTGGGGGTCTACGAGCAGTACTTC. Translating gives CASTRAAGVGVYEQYF.

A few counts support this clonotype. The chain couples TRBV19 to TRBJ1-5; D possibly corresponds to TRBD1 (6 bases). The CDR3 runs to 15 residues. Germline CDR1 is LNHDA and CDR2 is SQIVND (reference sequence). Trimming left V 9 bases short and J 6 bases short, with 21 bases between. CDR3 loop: CASREGGKESQPQHF. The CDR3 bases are TGTGCCAGCCGGGAGGGGGGGAAGGAGTCTCAGCCCCAGCATTTT.

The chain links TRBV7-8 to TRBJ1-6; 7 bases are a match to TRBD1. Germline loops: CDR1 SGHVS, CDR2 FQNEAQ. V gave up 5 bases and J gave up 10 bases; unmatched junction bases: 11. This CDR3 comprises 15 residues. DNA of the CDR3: TGTGCCAGCAGCCGGTCTACAGGGGACGGCTCACCCCTCCACTTT. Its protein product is CASSRSTGDGSPLHF.

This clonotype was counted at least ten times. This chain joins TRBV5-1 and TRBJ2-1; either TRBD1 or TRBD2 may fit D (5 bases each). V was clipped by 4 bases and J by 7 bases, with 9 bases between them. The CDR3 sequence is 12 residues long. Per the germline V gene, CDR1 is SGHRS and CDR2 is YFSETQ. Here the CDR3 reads CASSLGANEQFF. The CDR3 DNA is TGCGCCAGCAGCCTCGGGGCGAATGAGCAGTTCTTC. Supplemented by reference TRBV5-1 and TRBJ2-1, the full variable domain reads KAGVTQTPRYLIKTRGQQVTLSCSPISGHRSVSWYQQTPGQGLQFLFEYFSETQRNKGNFPGRFSGRQFSNSRSEMNVSTLELGDSALYLCASSLGANEQFFGPGTRLTVL.

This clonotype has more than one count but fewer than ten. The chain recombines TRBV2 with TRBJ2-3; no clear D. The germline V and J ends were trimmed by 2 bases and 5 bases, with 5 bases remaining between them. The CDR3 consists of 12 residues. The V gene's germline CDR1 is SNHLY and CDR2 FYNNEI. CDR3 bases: TGTGCCAGCAGTGAACGGAGAGATACGCAGTATTTT. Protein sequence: CASSERRDTQYF.

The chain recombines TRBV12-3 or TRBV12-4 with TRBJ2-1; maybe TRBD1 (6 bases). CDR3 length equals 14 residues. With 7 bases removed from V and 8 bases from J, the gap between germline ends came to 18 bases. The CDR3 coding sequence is TGTGCCAGCATGACCCGGGACACCGCCCATGAGCAGTTCTTC. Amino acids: CASMTRDTAHEQFF.

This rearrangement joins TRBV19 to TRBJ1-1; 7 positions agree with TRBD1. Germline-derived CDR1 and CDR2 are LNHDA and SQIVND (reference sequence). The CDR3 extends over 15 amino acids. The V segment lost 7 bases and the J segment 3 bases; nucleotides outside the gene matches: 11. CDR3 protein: CASNSQEGADTEAFF. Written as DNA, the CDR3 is TGTGCCAGTAATTCTCAGGAGGGGGCTGACACTGAAGCTTTCTTT. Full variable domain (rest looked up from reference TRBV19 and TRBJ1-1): DGGITQSPKYLFRKEGQNVTLSCEQNLNHDAMYWYRQDPGQGLRLIYYSQIVNDFQKGDIAEGYSVSREKKESFPLTVTSAQKNPTAFYLCASNSQEGADTEAFFGQGTRLTVV.

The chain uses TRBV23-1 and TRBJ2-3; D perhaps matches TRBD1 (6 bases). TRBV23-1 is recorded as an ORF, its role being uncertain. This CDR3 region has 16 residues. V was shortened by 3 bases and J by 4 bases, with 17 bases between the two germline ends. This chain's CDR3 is CASSHHFDRLPDTQYF. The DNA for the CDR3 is TGCGCCAGCAGTCATCACTTTGACAGGTTACCAGATACGCAGTATTTT.

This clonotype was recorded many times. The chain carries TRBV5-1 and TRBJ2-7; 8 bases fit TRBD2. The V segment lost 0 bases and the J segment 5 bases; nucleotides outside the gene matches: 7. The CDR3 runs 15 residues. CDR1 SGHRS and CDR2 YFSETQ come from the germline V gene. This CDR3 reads CASSLVLGGGNEQYF. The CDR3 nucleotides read TGCGCCAGCAGCTTGGTCCTCGGCGGGGGGAACGAGCAGTACTTC.

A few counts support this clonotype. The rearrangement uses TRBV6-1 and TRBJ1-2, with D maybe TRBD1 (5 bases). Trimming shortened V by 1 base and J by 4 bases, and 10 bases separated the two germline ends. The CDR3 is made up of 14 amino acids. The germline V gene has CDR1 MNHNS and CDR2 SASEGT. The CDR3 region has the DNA TGTGCCAGCAGTGAAGGAGCAGGGACCTATGGCTACACCTTC. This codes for CASSEGAGTYGYTF.

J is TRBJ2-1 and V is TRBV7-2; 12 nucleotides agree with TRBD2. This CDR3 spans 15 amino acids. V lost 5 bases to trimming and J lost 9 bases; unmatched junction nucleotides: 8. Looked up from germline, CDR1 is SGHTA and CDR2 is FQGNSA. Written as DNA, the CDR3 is TGTGCCAGCAGCCAACTAGCGGGGGGCCTCCCTGAGCAGTTCTTC. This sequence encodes CASSQLAGGLPEQFF.

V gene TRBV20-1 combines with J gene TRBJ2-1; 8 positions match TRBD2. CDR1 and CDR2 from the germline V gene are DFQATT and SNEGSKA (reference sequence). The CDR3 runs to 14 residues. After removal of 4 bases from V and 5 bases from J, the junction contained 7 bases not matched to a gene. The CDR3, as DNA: TGCAGTGCTACCCCGGGACTAGGGGACAATGAGCAGTTCTTC. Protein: CSATPGLGDNEQFF.

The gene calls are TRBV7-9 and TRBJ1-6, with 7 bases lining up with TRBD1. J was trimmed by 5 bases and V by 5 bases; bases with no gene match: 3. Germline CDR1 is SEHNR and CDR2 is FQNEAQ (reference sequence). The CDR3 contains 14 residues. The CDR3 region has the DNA TGTGCCAGCAGCCTGGGACAGAATAATTCACCCCTCCACTTT. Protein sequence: CASSLGQNNSPLHF.